Following are 24 T cell receptor beta chains from one sample sequenced in a study of cytotoxic CD8 clonotypes in ibrutinib-treated CLL. Sequencing was performed with immunoSEQ multiplex PCR; in TCRdb, only in-frame clones are kept and a portion is missing. The sample contains roughly 150,000 clones, around nine tenths of which appear only once. The sequencing used PBMCs, collected at disease progression, from a patient treated with ibrutinib. The receptor set was obtained from a human donor with chronic lymphocytic leukemia.

The chain is built from TRBV7-2 and TRBJ2-1; 9 bases line up with TRBD1. The CDR3 spans 12 residues. Germline CDR1 is SGHTA and CDR2 is FQGNSA. V lost 5 bases and J lost 11; bases outside the gene matches: 4. CDR3 nucleotide sequence: TGTGCCAGCAGCGGCGGGACAGGGAAGCAGTTCTTC. It codes for CASSGGTGKQFF.

The chain uses TRBV6-5 and TRBJ2-1; tentatively, D is TRBD1 or TRBD2 (6 bases each). The germline V gene has CDR1 MNHEY and CDR2 SVGAGI. Trimming took 4 bases from V and 12 from J, leaving 10 bases between them. The CDR3 runs to 11 residues. CDR3 nucleotides: TGTGCCAGCAGTTTAGGGGGGATGCAGTTCTTC. Protein sequence: CASSLGGMQFF.

The chain carries TRBV4-3 and TRBJ1-5; D gene unclear. Deletions cut 0 bases from V and 5 bases from J, with 5 bases between. The germline V gene has CDR1 LGHNA and CDR2 YSLEER. The CDR3 is 13 amino acids. This CDR3 reads CASSQDRDQPQHF. In nucleotides, the CDR3 is TGCGCCAGCAGCCAAGATAGGGATCAGCCCCAGCATTTT.

This clone appeared a single time. This chain connects TRBV5-1 to TRBJ2-6, with a weak D call TRBD1 (6 bases). The CDR3 is made up of 18 amino acids. The germline V and J ends were trimmed by 2 bases and 0 bases, with 15 bases remaining between them. Germline V gene data show CDR1 as SGHRS and CDR2 as YFSETQ. The CDR3 DNA sequence: TGCGCCAGCAGCTTAACCGGGACACCACGCTCTGGGGCCAACGTCCTGACTTTC. This sequence encodes CASSLTGTPRSGANVLTF.

This chain joins TRBV2 and TRBJ2-7, with TRBD2 as a possible D gene (6 bases). Germline V gives CDR1 SNHLY, CDR2 FYNNEI. The length of the CDR3 is 14 residues. Trimming shortened V by 11 bases and J by 1 base, and 18 bases separated the two germline ends. The CDR3 reads CAVPGLHDSYEQYF. In DNA, the CDR3 is TGTGCCGTCCCGGGACTCCACGATTCCTACGAGCAGTACTTC.

The chain employs TRBV7-3 and TRBJ1-2; tentative D call: TRBD1 (6 bases). Germline loops: CDR1 SGHTA, CDR2 FQGTGA. V lost 5 bases and J lost 4, with 17 bases in between. The CDR3 has 15 amino acids. For the CDR3, the DNA is TGTGCCAGCAGCCTCGCTGGTCCAGGGGCCTATGGCTACACCTTC. Protein sequence: CASSLAGPGAYGYTF.

The chain joins TRBV19 to TRBJ1-5; TRBD1 matches at 8 bases. The CDR3 loop spans 14 amino acids. The J segment lost 5 bases and the V segment lost 6 bases, leaving 6 bases of the junction unmatched. CDR1 LNHDA and CDR2 SQIVND come from the germline V gene (reference sequence). For the CDR3, the DNA is TGTGCCAGTAGCCTCCAGGGGGCCCATCAGCCCCAGCATTTT. Its translation is CASSLQGAHQPQHF.

CDR3 sequence: CSVDYREVGGYTF. In DNA form, the CDR3 reads TGCAGCGTTGACTACAGGGAGGTCGGTGGCTACACCTTC. V is TRBV29-1 and J is TRBJ1-2, with D possibly matching TRBD1 (6 bases). The CDR3 is 13 amino acids. Deletions cut 3 bases from V and 7 bases from J, with 15 bases between. Germline CDR1 SQVTM, CDR2 ANQGSEA.

V usage is TRBV14 and J usage is TRBJ2-7, with D unclear. The CDR3 is 14 amino acids. Germline V gives CDR1 SGHDN, CDR2 FVKESK. Trimming left V 3 bases short and J 4 bases short, with 13 bases between. In DNA form, the CDR3 reads TGTGCCAGCAGCCATACCAGCCGGCGATACGAGCAGTACTTC. As protein: CASSHTSRRYEQYF.

The chain joins TRBV19 to TRBJ2-5; 13 positions agree with TRBD2. From germline, CDR1 is LNHDA and CDR2 SQIVND (reference sequence). The CDR3 covers 17 residues. V dropped 1 base and J dropped 4; count of bases not matched to a gene: 6. The CDR3 protein is CASSIVGTSGGGETQYF. DNA of the CDR3: TGTGCCAGTAGTATAGTCGGAACTAGCGGGGGGGGAGAGACCCAGTACTTC. Drawing the rest from reference TRBV19 and TRBJ2-5, the complete variable domain is DGGITQSPKYLFRKEGQNVTLSCEQNLNHDAMYWYRQDPGQGLRLIYYSQIVNDFQKGDIAEGYSVSREKKESFPLTVTSAQKNPTAFYLCASSIVGTSGGGETQYFGPGTRLLVL.

This clone has only a few counts. The gene calls are TRBV6-5 and TRBJ2-2; D could derive from TRBD1 or TRBD2 (5 bases each). The CDR3 is made up of 14 amino acids. The V end was cut by 6 bases, the J end by 2 bases, with 10 bases between. Germline loops: CDR1 MNHEY, CDR2 SVGAGI. The chain's CDR3 is CASRSGPNTGELFF. In DNA, the CDR3 is TGTGCCAGCAGGTCGGGACCAAACACCGGGGAGCTGTTTTTT.

The rearrangement links TRBV25-1 to TRBJ1-4; D call uncertain. V was trimmed by 3 bases and J by 5 bases, leaving 16 bases between them. Germline V CDR1 and CDR2: MGHDK, SYGVNS. There are 16 residues in the CDR3. The CDR3 sequence is CASSEPIGRPNEKLFF. CDR3 in DNA: TGTGCCAGCAGTGAGCCAATTGGGAGGCCAAATGAAAAACTGTTTTTT.

In this sample, this clone turned up a few times. V and J are TRBV25-1 and TRBJ1-2; 10 positions agree with TRBD1. The CDR3 totals 18 residues. With V trimmed by 1 base and J by 4 bases, 12 bases remained unmatched. The germline V gene has CDR1 MGHDK and CDR2 SYGVNS. The CDR3 region has the DNA TGTGCCAGCAGTGAATTGGGGACAGGGGAGGTTTCGGGCTATGGCTACACCTTC. Its translation is CASSELGTGEVSGYGYTF.

The chain is built from TRBV6-5 and TRBJ1-1; D unresolved. Per germline, CDR1 MNHEY and CDR2 SVGAGI. The CDR3 has 13 residues. Trimming shortened V by 2 bases and J by 2 bases, and 6 bases separated the two germline ends. As DNA, the CDR3 is TGTGCCAGCAGTTACCGTGATAACACTGAAGCTTTCTTT. This encodes CASSYRDNTEAFF.

The V gene is TRBV7-2, the J gene TRBJ2-1, with a weak D call TRBD1 (5 bases). The CDR3 has 12 amino acids. Per germline, CDR1 SGHTA and CDR2 FQGNSA. V was shortened by 5 bases and J by 6 bases, with 8 bases between the two germline ends. The CDR3 sequence: CASSRGFNEQFF. CDR3 DNA: TGTGCCAGCAGCAGGGGTTTCAATGAGCAGTTCTTC.

The chain carries TRBV18 and TRBJ2-7; TRBD2 matches at 10 bases. Germline CDR1 is KGHSH and CDR2 is LQKENI. This CDR3 is built from 16 residues. V trimming: 3 bases; J trimming: 2 bases; junction bases outside the gene matches: 7. CDR3 DNA: TGTGCCAGCTCACCTTTTCCTAGCGGGAGTACCTACGAGCAGTACTTC. Encoded protein: CASSPFPSGSTYEQYF.

The J gene is TRBJ1-2, the V gene TRBV5-6; 7 nucleotides agree with TRBD1. The CDR3 is 14 amino acids. J was trimmed by 4 bases and V by 1 base; bases with no gene match: 4. Germline V gene lookup returns CDR1 SGHDT and CDR2 YYEEEE. In nucleotides, the CDR3 is TGTGCCAGCAGCTTGATTAACAGGGGCTATGGCTACACCTTC. Its protein is CASSLINRGYGYTF.

The chain uses TRBV7-2 and TRBJ2-2; D is ambiguous. The CDR3 spans 15 residues. Germline V gene lookup returns CDR1 SGHTA and CDR2 FQGNSA. V shed 0 bases and J shed 2 bases, with 7 bases lying between them. This CDR3 reads CASSLAGGNTGELFF. CDR3 nucleotide sequence: TGTGCCAGCAGCTTAGCTGGCGGAAACACCGGGGAGCTGTTTTTT.

The V gene is TRBV7-3, the J gene TRBJ2-1, with 8 bases identical to TRBD2. With 2 bases clipped from V and 6 bases from J, the junction kept 6 bases outside the gene matches. This CDR3 region has 15 residues. Germline values: CDR1 SGHTA, CDR2 FQGTGA. CDR3 loop: CASSLVLAGPNEQFF. The CDR3 region has the DNA TGTGCCAGCAGCTTAGTGTTAGCGGGACCCAATGAGCAGTTCTTC.

V and J are TRBV19 and TRBJ1-5; 7 nucleotides match TRBD1. V lost 1 base and J lost 5; bases outside the gene matches: 5. CDR1 is LNHDA, CDR2 SQIVND, per germline (reference sequence). The CDR3 is 15 amino acids. The CDR3 DNA follows: TGTGCCAGTAGTATAGCAGGGGGTATCTATCAGCCCCAGCATTTT. This translates into CASSIAGGIYQPQHF.

The J gene is TRBJ2-5, the V gene TRBV6-1, with 7 bases lining up with TRBD1. J lost 2 bases, V lost 2 bases, and 5 bases had no gene match. CDR1 is MNHNS, CDR2 SASEGT, per germline. This CDR3 has 15 residues. CDR3 DNA: TGTGCCAGCAGTGAAAATCAGGGGGTTCAAGAGACCCAGTACTTC. Its translation is CASSENQGVQETQYF.

The gene calls are TRBV11-3 and TRBJ2-7, with 10 bases aligning to TRBD1. Germline CDR1 is SGHNT and CDR2 is YENEEA. V was clipped by 5 bases and J by 2 bases; unmatched bases: 3. CDR3 size: 14 residues. The CDR3 protein is CASSTGQGTYEQYF. The CDR3 coding sequence is TGTGCCAGCAGCACGGGACAGGGGACCTACGAGCAGTACTTC. Supplemented by reference TRBV11-3 and TRBJ2-7, the full variable domain reads EAGVVQSPRYKIIEKKQPVAFWCNPISGHNTLYWYLQNLGQGPELLIRYENEEAVDDSQLPKDRFSAERLKGVDSTLKIQPAELGDSAVYLCASSTGQGTYEQYFGPGTRLTVT.

The chain joins TRBV27 to TRBJ2-1, with 11 bases aligning to TRBD2. After removal of 2 bases from V and 9 bases from J, the junction contained 0 bases not matched to a gene. Looked up from germline, CDR1 is MNHEY and CDR2 is SMNVEV (reference sequence). The CDR3 is 13 residues long. This CDR3 is CASSLLAGGEQFF. The CDR3, as DNA: TGTGCCAGCAGTTTACTAGCGGGAGGTGAGCAGTTCTTC.

The chain carries TRBV4-1 and TRBJ2-7; 9 bases match TRBD1. The V gene's germline CDR1 is MGHRA and CDR2 YSYEKL. V was pared by 3 bases and J by 6 bases, with 6 bases of the junction left unmatched. The CDR3 runs to 14 residues. CDR3: CASSHNRGRSEQYF. In DNA form, the CDR3 reads TGCGCCAGCAGCCATAACAGGGGGCGGTCCGAGCAGTACTTC.